This T cell receptor beta chain derives from a study of OX40 agonist ivuxolimab in advanced cancers. Study-level background: There were three patients with partial responses, one having hepatocellular carcinoma and two cutaneous melanoma.

It was autoimmune disease history or systemic immunosuppression that excluded patients. The sampling schedule covered blood at baseline, cycle 4 day 1, and cycle 7 day 1. Profiling relied on immunoSEQ multiplex PCR, and the TCRdb table lists in-frame clones only, not all of them. The data hold over 70,000 clones, with 85% to 90% observed a single time. The source material was CD4+ or CD8+ T cells sorted from blood, sampled in a trial of the OX40 agonist ivuxolimab. The clonotype comes from an adult with an advanced solid tumor such as melanoma, head and neck, liver or kidney cancer.

The CDR3 reads CASKGVGNQPQHF. In DNA form, the CDR3 reads TGTGCCAGTAAGGGGGTTGGCAATCAGCCCCAGCATTTT. V usage is TRBV19 and J usage is TRBJ1-5, with D possibly TRBD1 on 6 matching bases. Germline values: CDR1 LNHDA, CDR2 SQIVND (reference sequence). CDR3 length: 13 amino acids. V lost 7 bases, J lost 2 bases, and 9 bases lay in between. Full variable domain (rest looked up from reference TRBV19 and TRBJ1-5): DGGITQSPKYLFRKEGQNVTLSCEQNLNHDAMYWYRQDPGQGLRLIYYSQIVNDFQKGDIAEGYSVSREKKESFPLTVTSAQKNPTAFYLCASKGVGNQPQHFGDGTRLSIL.